This TCR beta chain came from a study of OX40 agonist ivuxolimab in advanced cancers. Study-level results: Near-lowest levels of clonal expansion characterized partial responders at 0.1-3.0 mg/kg.

In regard to this clone: Its target is not known.

V was shortened by 4 bases and J by 5 bases, with 14 bases between the two germline ends. The CDR3 has 14 amino acids. In germline, CDR1 is MNHNS, CDR2 SASEGT. Sequenced by immunoSEQ multiplex PCR; TCRdb stores in-frame clones only, minus some. The table lists over 30,000 clones, roughly 80% of them singletons. Material: CD4+ or CD8+ T cells sorted from blood, obtained in a trial of the OX40 agonist ivuxolimab. The origin of this receptor is an adult with an advanced solid tumor such as melanoma, head and neck, liver or kidney cancer. The rearrangement uses TRBV6-1 and TRBJ2-5, with D possibly matching TRBD1 (6 bases). The CDR3 bases are TGTGCCAGCAGTGTAACAGGGTTGACGGAGACCCAGTACTTC. It encodes CASSVTGLTETQYF.